This entry is about one TCR beta chain. A junction end diverges from the germline sequence, so it may reflect a read error. Healthy Caucasian individuals from Russia aged roughly 6 to 90 served as donors. They isolated at least 7 million PBMCs from each sample. Through a sample-barcoded 5' primer and a J-beta primer mix, a second PCR was run for roughly 6 to 11 cycles. In TCRdb, the 5' RACE reads were re-called with MiXCR into one record per CDR3 protein. The sample holds about 970,000 distinct CDR3 sequences, roughly half seen once. This sample was included in a study of blood T cells in healthy people across ages. This sequence originates from a woman aged 55-69 years in good health. Sequenced input: blood.

CDR3 region: CASSGWQRSSYNEQCF. The CDR3 DNA reads TGTGCCAGCAGCGGGTGGCAGAGAAGCTCCTACAATGAGCAGTGCTTC. The V gene is TRBV28, the J gene TRBJ2-1; D gene ambiguous. The V gene's germline CDR1 is MDHEN and CDR2 SYDVKM. CDR3 length equals 16 residues.